Below, 11 T cell receptor beta chains from the same sample are listed, as sequenced in a study of T cell responses to AZD1222 COVID-19 vaccine. Sequencing was performed with immunoSEQ multiplex PCR; in TCRdb, only in-frame clones are kept and a portion is missing. This table has approximately 110,000 clones, roughly 90% appearing once. The sample here was peripheral blood, taken on day 0 of AZD1222 vaccination. All receptors come from an adult in good health.

V is TRBV6-5 and J is TRBJ1-2, with D unclear. Germline V gene sequence: CDR1 MNHEY, CDR2 SVGAGI. V gave up 0 bases and J gave up 4 bases, with 9 bases separating them. The CDR3 contains 14 residues. CDR3 region: CASSYSTLAYGYTF. CDR3 sequence (DNA): TGTGCCAGCAGTTACTCGACTCTCGCCTATGGCTACACCTTC.

The chain combines TRBV6-5 with TRBJ1-2, with 7 bases lining up with TRBD1. This CDR3 is built from 13 residues. Germline loops: CDR1 MNHEY, CDR2 SVGAGI. V shed 6 bases, J shed 4 bases, and the junction held 5 bases outside the gene matches. For the CDR3, the DNA is TGTGCCAGCAGGACTACAGGGGTCTATGGCTACACCTTC. It encodes CASRTTGVYGYTF.

The chain recombines TRBV13 with TRBJ1-1; tentative D call: TRBD1 (5 bases). The V end lost 6 bases, the J end lost 3 bases, and 20 bases lay between the germline ends. The germline V gene has CDR1 PRHDT and CDR2 FYEKMQ (reference sequence). The CDR3 extends over 16 amino acids. The CDR3: CASSHGRRGRDTEAFF. In nucleotides, the CDR3 is TGTGCCAGCAGTCATGGACGTCGGGGCAGGGACACTGAAGCTTTCTTT.

V is TRBV2 and J is TRBJ2-6; no clear D. CDR3 size: 15 residues. Germline CDR1 is SNHLY and CDR2 is FYNNEI. The V end lost 6 bases, the J end lost 4 bases, and 13 bases lay between the germline ends. Here the CDR3 reads CASSPVRAGANVLTF. The DNA of the CDR3 is TGTGCCAGCAGCCCCGTTAGGGCAGGGGCCAACGTCCTGACTTTC.

This chain links TRBV6-1 with TRBJ1-4; TRBD1 matches at 8 bases. Trimming took 0 bases from V and 8 from J; bases not matched to a gene: 5. The CDR3 covers 15 residues. Per germline, CDR1 MNHNS and CDR2 SASEGT. Written as DNA, the CDR3 is TGTGCCAGCAGTGAAGCGGCAGGGGGCGAAGAAAAACTGTTTTTT. Translated: CASSEAAGGEEKLFF.

The chain uses TRBV21-1 and TRBJ2-4; the D call TRBD1 from the table was never checked on the DNA. TRBV21-1 corresponds to a pseudogene. The CDR3 loop spans 14 amino acids. CDR3 loop: CASNLDRAKNIQYF. The CDR3 nucleotides read TGTGCCAGCAACCTGGACAGAGCCAAAAACATTCAGTACTTC.

The chain employs TRBV11-2 and TRBJ1-6; 9 bases fit TRBD1. V lost 6 bases and J lost 10; bases outside the gene matches: 7. Germline lookup yields CDR1 SGHAT and CDR2 FQNNGV. The CDR3 has 14 residues. This CDR3 is CASSYRTGESPLHF. Written as DNA, the CDR3 is TGTGCCAGCAGTTACCGGACAGGGGAATCACCCCTCCACTTT.

The CDR3 region is CASSPATGRDEQFF. CDR3 coding DNA: TGTGCCAGCTCACCGGCGACAGGGCGGGATGAGCAGTTCTTC. The chain combines TRBV18 with TRBJ2-1, with 7 nucleotides matching TRBD1. CDR3 size: 14 residues. Trimming cost V 3 bases and J 8 bases; bases outside gene matches: 7. Germline V gene sequence: CDR1 KGHSH, CDR2 LQKENI.

This chain connects TRBV6-5 to TRBJ2-5; no definite D call. The CDR3 runs 12 residues. Germline CDR1 and CDR2: MNHEY and SVGAGI. Trimming cost V 2 bases and J 2 bases, with 3 bases left between them. The CDR3 DNA is TGTGCCAGCAGTTACAGACAAGAGACCCAGTACTTC. Protein sequence: CASSYRQETQYF.

The chain has TRBV7-9 and TRBJ1-1; 7 bases line up with TRBD1. Trimming removed 2 bases from V and 4 bases from J; junction bases left unmatched: 4. CDR1 is SEHNR and CDR2 is FQNEAQ in the germline V gene (reference sequence). This CDR3 has 14 residues. Here the CDR3 DNA reads TGTGCCAGCAGCTTAAGGGGGCCGGGCACTGAAGCTTTCTTT. Residues: CASSLRGPGTEAFF.

V is TRBV5-1 and J is TRBJ1-2; D perhaps matches TRBD1 (5 bases). Germline loops: CDR1 SGHRS, CDR2 YFSETQ. CDR3 length: 14 residues. Trimming left V 4 bases short and J 4 bases short, with 14 bases between. The CDR3 sequence is CASSAQTEIYGYTF. The CDR3 DNA is TGCGCCAGCAGCGCCCAGACAGAGATCTATGGCTACACCTTC.